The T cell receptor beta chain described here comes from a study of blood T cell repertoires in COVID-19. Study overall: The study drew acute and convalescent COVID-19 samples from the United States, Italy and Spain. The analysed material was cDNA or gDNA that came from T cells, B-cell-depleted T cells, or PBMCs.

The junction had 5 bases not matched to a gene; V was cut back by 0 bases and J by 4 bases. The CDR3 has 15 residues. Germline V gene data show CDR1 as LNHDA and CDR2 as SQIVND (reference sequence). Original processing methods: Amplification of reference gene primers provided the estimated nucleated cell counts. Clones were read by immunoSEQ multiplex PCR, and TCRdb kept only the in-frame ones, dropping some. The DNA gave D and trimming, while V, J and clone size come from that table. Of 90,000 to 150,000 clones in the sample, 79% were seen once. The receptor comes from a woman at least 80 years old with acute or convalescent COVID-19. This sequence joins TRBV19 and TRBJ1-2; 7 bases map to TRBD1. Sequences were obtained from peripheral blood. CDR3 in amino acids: CASSIDLRGVYGYTF. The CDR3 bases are TGTGCCAGTAGTATAGACCTCAGGGGGGTCTATGGCTACACCTTC. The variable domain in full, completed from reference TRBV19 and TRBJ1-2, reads DGGITQSPKYLFRKEGQNVTLSCEQNLNHDAMYWYRQDPGQGLRLIYYSQIVNDFQKGDIAEGYSVSREKKESFPLTVTSAQKNPTAFYLCASSIDLRGVYGYTFGSGTRLTVV.